This T cell receptor beta chain emerged from a study of T cells in pancreatic ductal adenocarcinoma. Here immunoSEQ multiplex PCR was the method, and the copy in TCRdb shows in-frame clones only, minus some. The sample lists under 30,000 clones; 85% to 95% were seen once. Germline V gene sequence: CDR1 SGHTA, CDR2 FQGNSA. There are 13 residues in the CDR3. The V end was cut by 5 bases, the J end by 4 bases, with 9 bases between. Study findings and constraints: Tumor and blood clonality did not differ significantly, about 0.11 versus 0.078.

The selected patients with pancreatic ductal adenocarcinoma had surgery but no neoadjuvant therapy. Turning to this clone: Its antigen is not known.

The sample consisted of PBMCs. The receptor's source is a human donor with pancreatic ductal adenocarcinoma. This chain joins TRBV7-2 and TRBJ1-5; no reliable D call. The CDR3 nucleotides are TGTGCCAGCAGCCTTGGGAGAAATCAGCCCCAGCATTTT. Translating it yields CASSLGRNQPQHF.